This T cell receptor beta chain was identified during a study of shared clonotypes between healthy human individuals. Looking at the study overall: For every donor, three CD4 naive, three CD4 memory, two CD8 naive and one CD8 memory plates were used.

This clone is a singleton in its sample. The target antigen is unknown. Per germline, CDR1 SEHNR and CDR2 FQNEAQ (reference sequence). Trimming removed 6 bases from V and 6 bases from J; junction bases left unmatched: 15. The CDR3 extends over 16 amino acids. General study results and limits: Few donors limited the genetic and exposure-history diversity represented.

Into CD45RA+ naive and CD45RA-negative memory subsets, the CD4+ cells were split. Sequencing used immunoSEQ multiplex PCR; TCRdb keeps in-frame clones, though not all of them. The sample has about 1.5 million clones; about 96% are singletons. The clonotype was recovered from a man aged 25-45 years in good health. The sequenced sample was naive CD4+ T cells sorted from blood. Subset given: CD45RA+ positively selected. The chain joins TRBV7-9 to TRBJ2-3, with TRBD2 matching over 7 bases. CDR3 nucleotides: TGTGCCAGCAGTCCCCGGTCACGGGAAGCGGGGGATACGCAGTATTTT. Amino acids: CASSPRSREAGDTQYF.